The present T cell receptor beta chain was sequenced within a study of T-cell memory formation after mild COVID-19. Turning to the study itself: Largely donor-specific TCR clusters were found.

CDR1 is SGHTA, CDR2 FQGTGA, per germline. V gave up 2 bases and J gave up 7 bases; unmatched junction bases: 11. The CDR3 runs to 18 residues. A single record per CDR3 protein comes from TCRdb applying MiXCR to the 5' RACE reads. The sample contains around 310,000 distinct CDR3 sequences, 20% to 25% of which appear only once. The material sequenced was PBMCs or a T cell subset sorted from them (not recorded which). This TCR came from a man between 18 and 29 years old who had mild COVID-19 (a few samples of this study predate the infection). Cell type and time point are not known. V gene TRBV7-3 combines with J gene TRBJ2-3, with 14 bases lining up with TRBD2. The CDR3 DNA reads TGTGCCAGCAGCTTACGGCCCCCGACTAGCGGGGGGGCTTATACGCAGTATTTT. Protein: CASSLRPPTSGGAYTQYF.